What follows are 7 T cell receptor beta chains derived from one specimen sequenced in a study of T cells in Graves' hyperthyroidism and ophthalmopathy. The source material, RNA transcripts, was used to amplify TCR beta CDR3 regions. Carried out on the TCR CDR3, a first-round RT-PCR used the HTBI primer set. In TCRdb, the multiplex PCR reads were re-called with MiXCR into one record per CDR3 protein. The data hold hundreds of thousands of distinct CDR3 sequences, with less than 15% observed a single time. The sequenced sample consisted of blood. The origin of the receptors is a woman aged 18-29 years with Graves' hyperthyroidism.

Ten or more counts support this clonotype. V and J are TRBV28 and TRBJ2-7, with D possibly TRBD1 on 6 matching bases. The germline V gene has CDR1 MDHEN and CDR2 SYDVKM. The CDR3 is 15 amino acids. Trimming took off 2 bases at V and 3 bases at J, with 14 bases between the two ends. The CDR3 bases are TGTGCCAGCAGTTTAAAATTGGGGGCGAACTACGAGCAGTACTTC. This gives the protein CASSLKLGANYEQYF.

CDR3 DNA: TGTGCCAGCAGTTCCCCGGCAGCAAGCTCCTACAATGAGCAGTTCTTC. It codes for CASSSPAASSYNEQFF. V and J are TRBV28 and TRBJ2-1; D gene ambiguous. Trimming stripped 4 bases from V and 0 bases from J, with 13 bases between. This CDR3 spans 16 amino acids. The germline CDR1 and CDR2 sequences are MDHEN and SYDVKM.

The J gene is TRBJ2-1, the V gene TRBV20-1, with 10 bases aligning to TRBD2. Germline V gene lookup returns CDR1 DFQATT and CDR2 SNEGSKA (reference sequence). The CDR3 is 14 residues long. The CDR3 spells CSFLAGVSYNEQFF. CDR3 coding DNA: TGCAGCTTTCTAGCGGGAGTATCCTACAATGAGCAGTTCTTC.

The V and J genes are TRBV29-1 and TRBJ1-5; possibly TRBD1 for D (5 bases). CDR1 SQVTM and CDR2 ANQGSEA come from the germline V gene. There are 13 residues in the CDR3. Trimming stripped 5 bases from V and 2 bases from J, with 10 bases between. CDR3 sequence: CSVRGDGNQPQHF. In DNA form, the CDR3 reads TGCAGCGTTCGAGGGGATGGCAATCAGCCCCAGCATTTT.

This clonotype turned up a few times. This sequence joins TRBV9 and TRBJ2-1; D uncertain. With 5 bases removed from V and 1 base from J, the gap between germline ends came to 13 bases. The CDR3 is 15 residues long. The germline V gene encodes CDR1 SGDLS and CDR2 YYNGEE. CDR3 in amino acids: CASRGFNGSYNEQFF. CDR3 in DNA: TGTGCCAGCAGGGGATTTAACGGGTCCTACAATGAGCAGTTCTTC.

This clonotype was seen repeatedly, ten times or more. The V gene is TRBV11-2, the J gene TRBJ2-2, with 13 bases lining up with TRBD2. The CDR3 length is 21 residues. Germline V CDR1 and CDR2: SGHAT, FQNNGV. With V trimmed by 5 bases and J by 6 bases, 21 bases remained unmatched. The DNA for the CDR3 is TGTGCCAGCAGCCCCCAGGGTCTGCCACTAGCGGGAGGGCCTACTTCCGGGGAGCTGTTTTTT. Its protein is CASSPQGLPLAGGPTSGELFF.

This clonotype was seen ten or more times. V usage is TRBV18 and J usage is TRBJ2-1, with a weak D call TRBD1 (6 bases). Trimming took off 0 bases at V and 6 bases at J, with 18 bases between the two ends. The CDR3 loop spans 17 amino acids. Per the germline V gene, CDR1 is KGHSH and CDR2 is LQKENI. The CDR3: CASSPPIEAGDPNEQFF. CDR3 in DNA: TGTGCCAGCTCACCACCGATCGAGGCAGGGGATCCCAATGAGCAGTTCTTC.